A selection of T cell receptor beta chains follows, all from one sample in a study of blood T cells in healthy people across ages. TCRdb reprocessed the 5' RACE reads via MiXCR and lists one record per CDR3 protein. This table has roughly 1,100,000 distinct CDR3 sequences, roughly 24% appearing once. The same sample was also used in a study of T cells of mothers and their children.

Sequences were obtained from blood. The receptors here all came from a girl under 10 years old in good health. CDR3s include the opening cysteine and the closing phenylalanine or tryptophan. Fields, in order: V gene, clone size, J gene, D gene, CDR3 protein, CDR3 DNA. D genes are given only for firm matches. Rows may omit the clone size; those that give it use once, few, many or a size class.

TRBV7-9	few	TRBJ2-4	-	CASSLGRWGAKNIQYF	TGTGCCAGCAGCTTGGGCCGCTGGGGAGCCAAAAACATTCAGTACTTC
TRBV10-3	-	TRBJ2-3	-	CAISEGSGDTQYF	TGTGCCATCAGTGAGGGGTCGGGAGATACGCAGTATTTT
TRBV4-3	-	TRBJ2-7	-	CASGQDQGYEQYF	TGCGCCAGCGGCCAAGATCAGGGTTACGAGCAGTACTTC
TRBV28	few	TRBJ1-2	-	CASSPSTTLSGYTF	TGTGCCAGCAGTCCCTCCACCACATTAAGTGGCTACACCTTC
TRBV7-2	-	TRBJ2-1	TRBD2	CASSFTSGGSNEQFF	TGTGCCAGCAGTTTTACTAGCGGGGGGTCCAATGAGCAGTTCTTC
TRBV19	-	TRBJ2-5	-	CASSIPSWGQGETQYF	TGTGCCAGTAGTATACCCTCATGGGGGCAGGGGGAGACCCAGTACTTC
TRBV7-9	-	TRBJ2-3	-	CASSLNVGRHTDTQYF	TGTGCCAGCAGCTTAAATGTGGGGAGACACACAGATACGCAGTATTTT
TRBV19	few	TRBJ1-6	-	CASTEAAMTGLNSPLHF	TGTGCCAGTACCGAGGCGGCCATGACAGGTCTTAATTCACCCCTCCACTTT
TRBV4-2	-	TRBJ1-4	-	CASSQEIWDWKLFF	TGTGCCAGCAGCCAAGAAATCTGGGATTGGAAACTGTTTTTT
TRBV7-3	few	TRBJ2-7	-	CASSLVSADSYEQYF	TGTGCCAGCAGCTTAGTCAGTGCGGACTCCTACGAGCAGTACTTC
TRBV5-4	-	TRBJ2-5	-	CASSSRMGLQETQYF	TGTGCCAGCAGCTCAAGGATGGGACTTCAAGAGACCCAGTACTTC
TRBV6-4	-	TRBJ2-7	-	CASSVGLADSYEQYF	TGTGCCAGCAGCGTGGGGCTAGCGGACAGCTACGAGCAGTACTTC
TRBV9	few	TRBJ2-1	TRBD2	CASSVTGLSGRSKEQFF	TGTGCCAGCAGCGTGACCGGGCTTAGCGGGAGGAGCAAAGAGCAGTTCTTC
TRBV27	-	TRBJ1-2	TRBD1	CASSFSDRELGGYTF	TGTGCCAGCAGTTTTTCGGACAGGGAACTCGGAGGCTACACCTTC
TRBV4-3	few	TRBJ2-7	TRBD1	CASRGQGENEQYF	TGCGCCAGCAGGGGACAGGGCGAAAACGAGCAGTACTTC
TRBV4-1	-	TRBJ1-6	-	CASSQDMAGSSLHF	TGCGCCAGCAGCCAAGATATGGCAGGTTCATCCCTCCACTTT
TRBV20-1	few	TRBJ1-1	-	CSAGLGSNTEAFF	TGCAGTGCAGGTCTGGGGTCGAACACTGAAGCTTTCTTT
TRBV27	few	TRBJ1-4	-	CASRLQGTGEKLFF	TGTGCCAGCAGATTGCAAGGGACGGGTGAAAAACTGTTTTTT
TRBV5-1	-	TRBJ2-1	-	CASSDWDFTGNEQFF	TGCGCCAGCAGCGACTGGGACTTTACCGGCAATGAGCAGTTCTTC
TRBV5-1	few	TRBJ2-3	-	CASSFNVGPTDTQYF	TGCGCCAGCAGCTTCAACGTAGGACCCACAGATACGCAGTATTTT
TRBV6-5	few	TRBJ2-1	-	CASSYQETDEQFF	TGTGCCAGCAGTTACCAGGAAACAGATGAGCAGTTCTTC
TRBV5-1	-	TRBJ1-1	-	CASNLWGPQPFEAFF	TGCGCCAGCAACCTATGGGGGCCCCAACCCTTTGAAGCTTTCTTT
TRBV2	-	TRBJ2-7	TRBD2	CASTGTSYDEQYF	TGTGCCAGCACCGGGACTAGCTACGACGAGCAGTACTTC
TRBV2	-	TRBJ1-2	TRBD1	CASLQGADYGYTF	TGTGCCAGTCTACAGGGGGCGGATTATGGCTACACCTTC
TRBV28	-	TRBJ1-5	TRBD1	CASSWTGINQPQHF	TGTGCCAGCAGTTGGACAGGAATCAATCAGCCCCAGCATTTT
TRBV7-8	-	TRBJ1-5	-	CASSLRGPRESNQPQHF	TGTGCCAGCAGCTTAAGGGGCCCTAGGGAAAGCAATCAGCCCCAGCATTTT
TRBV29-1	-	TRBJ2-1	-	CSVEDPGTGYNEQFF	TGCAGCGTTGAAGACCCCGGGACGGGATACAATGAGCAGTTCTTC
TRBV7-2	-	TRBJ1-2	-	CASSRATNLYGYTF	TGTGCCAGCAGCAGAGCCACTAACCTCTATGGCTACACCTTC
TRBV9	-	TRBJ1-1	TRBD1	CASSGQGALNTEAFF	TGTGCCAGCAGCGGACAGGGGGCACTCAACACTGAAGCTTTCTTT
TRBV20-1	-	TRBJ1-2	-	CSAKTRGGYTF	TGCAGTGCTAAAACAAGAGGCGGCTACACCTTC
TRBV7-3	-	TRBJ2-1	TRBD1	CASSPGQGVGCNEQFF	TGTGCCAGCAGCCCCGGACAGGGGGTAGGCTGCAATGAGCAGTTCTTC
TRBV7-3	-	TRBJ1-6	-	CASSLTAWGSPLHF	TGTGCCAGCAGCTTAACGGCGTGGGGTTCACCCCTCCACTTT
TRBV11-2	few	TRBJ2-2	-	CASSLVGGAPGELFF	TGTGCCAGTAGCTTAGTGGGGGGCGCGCCCGGGGAGCTGTTTTTT
TRBV5-1	few	TRBJ2-6	-	CASTMTTGANVLTF	TGCGCCAGCACCATGACGACTGGGGCCAACGTCCTGACTTTC
TRBV11-2	few	TRBJ2-1	-	CASSHLSGFNEQFF	TGTGCCAGCAGCCACCTGAGCGGCTTCAATGAGCAGTTCTTC
TRBV5-1	few	TRBJ2-7	-	CASSPRLGIYEQYF	TGCGCCAGCAGCCCGCGGCTCGGTATCTACGAGCAGTACTTC
TRBV5-1	-	TRBJ2-3	-	CASSSPGLAEKVRDTQYF	TGCGCCAGCAGTTCACCCGGGTTAGCGGAAAAGGTTAGAGATACGCAGTATTTT
TRBV21-1	-	TRBJ2-3	-	CASSPGTGGKDTQYF	TGTGCCAGCAGTCCCGGGACAGGGGGTAAAGATACGCAGTATTTT
TRBV14	-	TRBJ2-1	-	CASSQDLRGLNEQFF	TGTGCCAGCAGCCAAGATCTCCGGGGGCTCAATGAGCAGTTCTTC
TRBV27	-	TRBJ2-7	-	CASSFGSGVGEQYF	TGTGCCAGCAGTTTTGGCTCAGGGGTGGGCGAGCAGTACTTC
TRBV27	-	TRBJ2-5	TRBD2	CASSRILAGVETQYF	TGTGCCAGCAGTCGAATCCTAGCGGGAGTAGAGACCCAGTACTTC
TRBV20-1	-	TRBJ2-7	-	CSVRGPHPEQYF	TGCAGTGTCAGAGGGCCCCATCCTGAGCAGTACTTC
TRBV5-1	-	TRBJ2-7	-	CASSLQDSYYEQYF	TGCGCCAGCAGCTTGCAAGACAGTTACTACGAGCAGTACTTC
TRBV11-3	-	TRBJ2-5	TRBD1	CASSFGTGRIETQYF	TGTGCCAGCAGCTTCGGGACAGGGAGGATAGAGACCCAGTACTTC
TRBV13	-	TRBJ2-7	-	CASSPQASAHEQYF	TGTGCCAGCAGCCCCCAGGCTTCCGCTCACGAGCAGTACTTC
TRBV20-1	-	TRBJ1-4	-	CSAKGDGGNEKLFF	TGCAGTGCTAAAGGAGACGGTGGTAATGAAAAACTGTTTTTT
TRBV29-1	many	TRBJ2-5	TRBD2	CSVEEGYGGETQYF	TGCAGCGTTGAAGAAGGGTACGGGGGGGAGACCCAGTACTTC
TRBV7-3	-	TRBJ2-7	-	CASSLTVRGEQYF	TGTGCCAGCAGCTTAACGGTCCGGGGAGAGCAGTACTTC
TRBV9	few	TRBJ2-5	-	CASSVGGSEETQYF	TGTGCCAGCAGCGTAGGTGGTAGCGAAGAGACCCAGTACTTC
TRBV29-1	few	TRBJ1-2	TRBD1	CSVERGQGYGYTF	TGCAGCGTTGAACGGGGACAGGGGTATGGCTACACCTTC
TRBV7-3	-	TRBJ2-5	TRBD1	CASSLGTGDLETQYF	TGTGCCAGCAGCTTAGGGACAGGGGATTTGGAGACCCAGTACTTC
TRBV5-1	few	TRBJ2-5	-	CASSVDRPQETQYF	TGCGCCAGCAGCGTGGACAGACCCCAAGAGACCCAGTACTTC